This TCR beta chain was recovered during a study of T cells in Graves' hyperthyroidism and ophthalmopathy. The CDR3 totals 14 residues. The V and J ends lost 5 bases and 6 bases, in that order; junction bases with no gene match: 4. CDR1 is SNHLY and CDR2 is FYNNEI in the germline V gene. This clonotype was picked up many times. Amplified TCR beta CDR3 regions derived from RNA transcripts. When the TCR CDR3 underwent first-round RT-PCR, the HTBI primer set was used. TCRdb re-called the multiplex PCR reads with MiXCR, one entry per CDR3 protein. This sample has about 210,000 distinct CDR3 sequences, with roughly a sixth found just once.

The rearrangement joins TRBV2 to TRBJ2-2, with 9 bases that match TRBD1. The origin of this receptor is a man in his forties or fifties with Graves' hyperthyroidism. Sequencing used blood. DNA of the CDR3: TGTGCCAGCAGTTCTGGGACAGGGTCCGGGGAGCTGTTTTTT. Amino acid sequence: CASSSGTGSGELFF.